The rows below give T cell receptor beta chains drawn from one sample of a study of cytomegalovirus exposure and HLA in healthy donors. The table came from immunoSEQ multiplex PCR; TCRdb's copy has only in-frame clones and leaves some out. The repertoire includes about 110,000 clones, 88% of them detected once, and about 2% sits in the top ten. Sequencing used PBMCs. These receptor sequences come from a woman between 18 and 30 years old in good health and CMV-seropositive. The CDR3 runs from the conserved cysteine through the conserved F or W.

TRBJ1-5,TRBV6-1,CASRHTEYQPQHF
TRBJ1-2,TRBV5-6,CASSLTGTSYGYTF
TRBJ2-2,TRBV28,CASTSRPRLASGELFF
TRBJ1-6,TRBV6-6,CASSYGQVPQDSPLHF
TRBJ1-3,TRBV6-5,CASREQGTGNTIYF
TRBJ2-2,TRBV6-1,CASSEAPGTSAGELFF
TRBJ2-5,TRBV13,CASSATGLASRETQYF
TRBJ1-5,TRBV27,CASSLGGASQPQHF
TRBJ1-2,TRBV19,CASSQATYGYTF
TRBJ1-1,TRBV29-1,CSVGQNTEAFF
TRBJ2-1,TRBV7-9,CASSLVSGGLNNEQFF
TRBJ2-1,TRBV5-6,CASSPISGGLYNEQFF
TRBJ1-1,TRBV10-3,CAIRADRGRTEAFF
TRBJ2-5,TRBV10-2,CASSLTGLETQYF
TRBJ2-1,TRBV4-3,CASSQTSGGAGNEQFF
TRBJ1-1,TRBV11-2,CASSLREVVRAFF
TRBJ1-4,TRBV4-3,CASSQVRRQVDEKLFF
TRBJ2-2,TRBV27,CASSPGQGITGELFF
TRBJ2-1,TRBV6-5,CASSYVQRGGNEQFF
TRBJ2-1,TRBV7-2,CASSFVASGGEQFF
TRBJ1-6,TRBV4-3,CASSQEHRGFSPLHF
TRBJ1-2,TRBV19,CASSEGGFDYGYTF
TRBJ1-2,TRBV28,CASSLQSNYGYTF